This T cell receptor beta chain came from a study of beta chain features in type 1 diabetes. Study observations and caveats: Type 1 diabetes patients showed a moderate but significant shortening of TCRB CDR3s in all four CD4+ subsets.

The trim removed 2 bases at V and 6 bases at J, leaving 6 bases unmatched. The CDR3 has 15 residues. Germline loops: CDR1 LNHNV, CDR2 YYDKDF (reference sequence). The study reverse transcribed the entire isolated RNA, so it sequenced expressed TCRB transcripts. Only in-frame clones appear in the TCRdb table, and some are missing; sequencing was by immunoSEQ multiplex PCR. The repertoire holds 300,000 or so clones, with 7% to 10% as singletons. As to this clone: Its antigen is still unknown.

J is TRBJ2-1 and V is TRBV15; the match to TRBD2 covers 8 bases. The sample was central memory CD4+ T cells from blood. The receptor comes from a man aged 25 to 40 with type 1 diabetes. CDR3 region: CATSRSSGGPNEQFF. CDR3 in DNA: TGTGCCACCAGCAGATCATCGGGGGGGCCCAATGAGCAGTTCTTC.